The T cell receptor (beta chain) described here comes from a study of T cells in Graves' hyperthyroidism and ophthalmopathy. V was trimmed by 3 bases and J by 0 bases, leaving 8 bases between them. The CDR3 contains 15 residues. The germline V gene has CDR1 LNHDA and CDR2 SQIVND (reference sequence). Template material for amplifying TCR beta CDR3 regions consisted of RNA transcripts. An initial round of RT-PCR targeting the TCR CDR3 relied on the HTBI primer set. TCRdb re-called the multiplex PCR reads through MiXCR, storing one row per CDR3 protein. The profile shows approximately 590,000 distinct CDR3 sequences, under 60% of them singletons.

Sequencing was carried out using peripheral blood or thyroid tissue (not recorded which). The V call is TRBV19, the J call TRBJ1-4; D gene ambiguous. The TCR comes from a woman in her late teens or twenties with Graves' hyperthyroidism. DNA for the CDR3: TGTGCCAGTAGTATGCGACCAACAACTAATGAAAAACTGTTTTTT. Its translation is CASSMRPTTNEKLFF.